This entry features one TCR beta chain sequence. Its specificity is unknown. The junction departs from germline at one end; a sequencing error may be responsible. The data were produced by immunoSEQ multiplex PCR, yet TCRdb's version contains in-frame clones alone and is incomplete. There are tens of thousands of clones in the sample; about 90% occur only once, and more than 0.5% lies in the top ten. Blood got drawn at baseline, again on cycle 4 day 1, and then on cycle 7 day 1. This entry belongs to a study of OX40 agonist ivuxolimab in advanced cancers. Study-wide background: Patients received the agonistic anti-OX40 (CD134) antibody ivuxolimab. Study outcomes and limitations: The mean number of expanded clones was higher in CD8+ T cells than in CD4+.

This CDR3 region has 14 residues. Germline lookup yields CDR1 MDHEN and CDR2 SYDVKM. Here the sequenced sample was CD4+ or CD8+ T cells sorted from blood, taken in a trial of the OX40 agonist ivuxolimab. The V gene is TRBV28, the J gene TRBJ2-4; 11 bases line up with TRBD2. The clonotype comes from an adult with an advanced solid tumor such as melanoma, head and neck, liver or kidney cancer. CDR3 sequence: CASSFSSGRNNQYF. The CDR3 DNA follows: TGTGCCAGCAGTTTTTCTAGCGGGAGGAACAATCAGTACTTC.